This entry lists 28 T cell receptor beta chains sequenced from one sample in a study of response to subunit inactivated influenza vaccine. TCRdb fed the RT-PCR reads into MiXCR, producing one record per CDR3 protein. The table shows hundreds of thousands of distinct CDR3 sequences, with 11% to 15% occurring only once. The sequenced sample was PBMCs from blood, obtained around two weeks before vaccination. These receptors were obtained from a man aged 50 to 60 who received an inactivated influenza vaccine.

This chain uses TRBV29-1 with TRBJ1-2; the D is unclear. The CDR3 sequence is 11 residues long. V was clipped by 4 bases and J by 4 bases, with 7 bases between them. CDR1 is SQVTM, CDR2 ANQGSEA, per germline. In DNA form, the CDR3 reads TGCAGCGTTGTTGGCAGCTATGGCTACACCTTC. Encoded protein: CSVVGSYGYTF. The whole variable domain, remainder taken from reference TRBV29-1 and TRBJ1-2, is SAVISQKPSRDICQRGTSLTIQCQVDSQVTMMFWYRQQPGQSLTLIATANQGSEATYESGFVIDKFPISRPNLTFSTLTVSNMSPEDSSIYLCSVVGSYGYTFGSGTRLTVV.

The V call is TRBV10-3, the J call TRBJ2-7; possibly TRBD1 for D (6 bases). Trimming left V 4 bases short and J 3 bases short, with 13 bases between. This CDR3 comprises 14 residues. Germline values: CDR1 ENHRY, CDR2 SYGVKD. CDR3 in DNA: TGTGCCATCAGTGCCCAGAAGGGGGACTACGAGCAGTACTTC. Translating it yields CAISAQKGDYEQYF.

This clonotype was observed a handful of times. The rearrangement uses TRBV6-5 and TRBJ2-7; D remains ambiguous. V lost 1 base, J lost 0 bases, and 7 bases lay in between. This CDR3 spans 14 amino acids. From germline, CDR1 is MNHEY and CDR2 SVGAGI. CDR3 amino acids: CASSYYESSYEQYF. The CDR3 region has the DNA TGTGCCAGCAGTTACTATGAAAGCTCCTACGAGCAGTACTTC.

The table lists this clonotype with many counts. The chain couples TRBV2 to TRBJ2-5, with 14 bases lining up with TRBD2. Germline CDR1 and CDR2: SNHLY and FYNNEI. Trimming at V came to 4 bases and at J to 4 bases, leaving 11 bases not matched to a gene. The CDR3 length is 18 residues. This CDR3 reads CASSGTGTSGGRPETQYF. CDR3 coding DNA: TGTGCCAGCAGTGGAACCGGGACTAGCGGGGGACGACCAGAGACCCAGTACTTC.

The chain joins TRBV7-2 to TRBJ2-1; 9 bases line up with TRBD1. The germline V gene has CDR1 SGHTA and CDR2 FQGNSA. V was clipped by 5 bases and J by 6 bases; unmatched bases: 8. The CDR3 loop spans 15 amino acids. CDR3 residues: CASSPTGGIGNEQFF. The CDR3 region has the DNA TGTGCCAGCAGCCCGACAGGGGGAATAGGCAATGAGCAGTTCTTC.

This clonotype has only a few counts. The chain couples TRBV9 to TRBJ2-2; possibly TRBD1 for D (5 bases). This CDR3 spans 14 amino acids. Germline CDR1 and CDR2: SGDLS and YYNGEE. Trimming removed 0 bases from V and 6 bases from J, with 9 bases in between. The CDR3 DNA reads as TGTGCCAGCAGCGTAGGCCAAGGGGCCGGGGAGCTGTTTTTT. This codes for CASSVGQGAGELFF.

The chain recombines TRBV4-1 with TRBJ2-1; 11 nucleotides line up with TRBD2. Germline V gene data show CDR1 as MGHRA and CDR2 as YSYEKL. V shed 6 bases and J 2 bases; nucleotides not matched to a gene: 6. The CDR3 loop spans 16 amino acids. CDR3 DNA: TGCGCCAGCAGACATAGCGGGGGGGCCACCTACAATGAGCAGTTCTTC. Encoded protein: CASRHSGGATYNEQFF.

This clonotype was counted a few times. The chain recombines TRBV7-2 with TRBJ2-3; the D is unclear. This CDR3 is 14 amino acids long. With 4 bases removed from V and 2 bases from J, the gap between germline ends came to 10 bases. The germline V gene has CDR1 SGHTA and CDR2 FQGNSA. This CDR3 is CASSYLDATDTQYF. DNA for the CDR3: TGTGCCAGCAGCTACCTAGATGCCACAGATACGCAGTATTTT.

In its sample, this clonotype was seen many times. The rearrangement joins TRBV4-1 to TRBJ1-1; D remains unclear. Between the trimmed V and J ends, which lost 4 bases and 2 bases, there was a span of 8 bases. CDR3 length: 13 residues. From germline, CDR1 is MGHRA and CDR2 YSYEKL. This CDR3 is CASSLKENTEAFF. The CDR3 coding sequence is TGCGCCAGCAGCCTCAAAGAAAACACTGAAGCTTTCTTT.

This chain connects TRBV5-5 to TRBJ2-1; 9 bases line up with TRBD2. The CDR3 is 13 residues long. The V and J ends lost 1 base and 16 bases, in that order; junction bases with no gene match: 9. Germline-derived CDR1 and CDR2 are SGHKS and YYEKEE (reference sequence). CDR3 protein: CASSLLPREGYFF. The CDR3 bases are TGTGCCAGCAGCTTGTTGCCGCGGGAGGGTTACTTCTTC.

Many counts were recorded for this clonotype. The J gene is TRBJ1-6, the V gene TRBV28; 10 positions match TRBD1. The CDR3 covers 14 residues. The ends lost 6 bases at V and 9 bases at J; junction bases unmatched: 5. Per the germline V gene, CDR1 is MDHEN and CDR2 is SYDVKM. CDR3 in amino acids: CASRGTGVVSPLHF. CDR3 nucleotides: TGTGCCAGCAGGGGGACAGGGGTAGTTTCACCCCTCCACTTT.

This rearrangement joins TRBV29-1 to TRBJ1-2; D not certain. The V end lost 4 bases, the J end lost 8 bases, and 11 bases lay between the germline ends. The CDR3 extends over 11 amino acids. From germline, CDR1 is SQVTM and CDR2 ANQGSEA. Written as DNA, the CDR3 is TGCAGCGTTGTAAGCGCGCGGGGCTACACCTTC. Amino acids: CSVVSARGYTF. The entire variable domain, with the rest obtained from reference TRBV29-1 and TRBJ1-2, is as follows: SAVISQKPSRDICQRGTSLTIQCQVDSQVTMMFWYRQQPGQSLTLIATANQGSEATYESGFVIDKFPISRPNLTFSTLTVSNMSPEDSSIYLCSVVSARGYTFGSGTRLTVV.

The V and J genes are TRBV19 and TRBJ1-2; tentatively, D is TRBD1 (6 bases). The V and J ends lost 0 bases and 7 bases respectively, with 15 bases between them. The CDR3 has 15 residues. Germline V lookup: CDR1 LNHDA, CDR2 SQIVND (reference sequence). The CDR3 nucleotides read TGTGCCAGTAGTATAGATGCACCGACAGGATTTGGCTACACCTTC. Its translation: CASSIDAPTGFGYTF.

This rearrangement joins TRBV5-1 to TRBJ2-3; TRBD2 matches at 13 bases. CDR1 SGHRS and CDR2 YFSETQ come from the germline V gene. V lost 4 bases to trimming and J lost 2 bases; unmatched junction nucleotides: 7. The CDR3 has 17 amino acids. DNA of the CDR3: TGCGCCAGCAGCACGGGACTAGCGGGGCCGGTCACAGATACGCAGTATTTT. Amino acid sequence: CASSTGLAGPVTDTQYF.

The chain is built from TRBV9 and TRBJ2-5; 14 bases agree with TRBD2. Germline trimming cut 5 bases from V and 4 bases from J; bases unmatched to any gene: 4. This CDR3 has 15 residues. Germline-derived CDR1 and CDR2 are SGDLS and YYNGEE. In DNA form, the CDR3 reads TGTGCCAGCAGTTTCGGGACTAGCGGGAGAGAGACCCAGTACTTC. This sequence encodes CASSFGTSGRETQYF.

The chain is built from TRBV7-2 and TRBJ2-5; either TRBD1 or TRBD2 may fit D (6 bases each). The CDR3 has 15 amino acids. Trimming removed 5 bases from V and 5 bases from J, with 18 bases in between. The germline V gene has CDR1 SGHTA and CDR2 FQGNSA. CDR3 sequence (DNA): TGTGCCAGCAGCCGAGCTTCGGGGGCTATGGAGACCCAGTACTTC. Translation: CASSRASGAMETQYF.

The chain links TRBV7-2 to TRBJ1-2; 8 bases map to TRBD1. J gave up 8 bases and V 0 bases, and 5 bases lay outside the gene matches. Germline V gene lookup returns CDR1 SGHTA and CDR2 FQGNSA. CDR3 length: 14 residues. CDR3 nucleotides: TGTGCCAGCAGCTTAGCGGCCTCAGGGGGCGGCTACACCTTC. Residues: CASSLAASGGGYTF.

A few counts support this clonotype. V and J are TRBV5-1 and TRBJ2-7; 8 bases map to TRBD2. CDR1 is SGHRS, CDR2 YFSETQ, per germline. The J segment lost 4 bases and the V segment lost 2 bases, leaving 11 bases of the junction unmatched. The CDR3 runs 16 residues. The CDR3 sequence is CASSFGGAGGSYEQYF. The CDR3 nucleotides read TGCGCCAGCAGCTTCGGAGGGGCGGGAGGTTCATACGAGCAGTACTTC.

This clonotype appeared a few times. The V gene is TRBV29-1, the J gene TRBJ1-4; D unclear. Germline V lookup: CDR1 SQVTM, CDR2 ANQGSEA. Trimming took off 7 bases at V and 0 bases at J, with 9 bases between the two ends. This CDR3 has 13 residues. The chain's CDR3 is CSGRGATNEKLFF. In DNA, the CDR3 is TGCAGCGGGCGCGGGGCAACTAATGAAAAACTGTTTTTT.

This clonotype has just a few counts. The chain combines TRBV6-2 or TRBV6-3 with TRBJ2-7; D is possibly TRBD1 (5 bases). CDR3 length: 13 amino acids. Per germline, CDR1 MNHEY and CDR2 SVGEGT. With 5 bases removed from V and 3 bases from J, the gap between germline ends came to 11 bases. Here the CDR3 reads CASSKGDSYEQYF. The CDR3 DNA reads TGTGCCAGCAGTAAGGGCGACAGCTACGAGCAGTACTTC.

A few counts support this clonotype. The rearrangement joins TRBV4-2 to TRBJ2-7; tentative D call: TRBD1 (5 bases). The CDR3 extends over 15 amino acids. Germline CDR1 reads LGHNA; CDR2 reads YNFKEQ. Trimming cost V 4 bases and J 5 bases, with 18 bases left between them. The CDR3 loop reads CASSPTLQGRDEQYF. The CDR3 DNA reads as TGTGCCAGCAGCCCCACCCTTCAGGGTAGAGACGAGCAGTACTTC.

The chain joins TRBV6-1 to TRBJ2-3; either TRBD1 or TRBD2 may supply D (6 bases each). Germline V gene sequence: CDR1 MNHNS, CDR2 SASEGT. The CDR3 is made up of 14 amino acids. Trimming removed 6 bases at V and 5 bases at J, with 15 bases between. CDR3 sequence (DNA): TGTGCCAGCAGAAGGGGGGACAAAGGAGATACGCAGTATTTT. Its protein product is CASRRGDKGDTQYF.

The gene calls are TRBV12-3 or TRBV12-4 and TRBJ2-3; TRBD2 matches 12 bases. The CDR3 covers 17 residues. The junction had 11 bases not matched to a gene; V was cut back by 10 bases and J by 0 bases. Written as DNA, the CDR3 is TGTGCCACCGCTGCACTAGCGGGGGGCGGGAGCACAGATACGCAGTATTTT. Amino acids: CATAALAGGGSTDTQYF.

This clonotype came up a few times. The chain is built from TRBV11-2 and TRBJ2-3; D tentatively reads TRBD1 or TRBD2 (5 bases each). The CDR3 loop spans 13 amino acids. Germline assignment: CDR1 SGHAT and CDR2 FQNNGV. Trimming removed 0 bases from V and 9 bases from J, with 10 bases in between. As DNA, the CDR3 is TGTGCCAGCAGCTTAGATCTCTGGGGGACGCAGTATTTT. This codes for CASSLDLWGTQYF.

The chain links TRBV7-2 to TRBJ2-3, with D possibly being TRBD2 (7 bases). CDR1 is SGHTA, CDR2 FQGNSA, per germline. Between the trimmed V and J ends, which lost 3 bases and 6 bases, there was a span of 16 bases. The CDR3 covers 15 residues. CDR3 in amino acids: CASSLRRGPSDTQYF. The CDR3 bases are TGTGCCAGCAGCTTGAGGCGGGGGCCCAGCGATACGCAGTATTTT.

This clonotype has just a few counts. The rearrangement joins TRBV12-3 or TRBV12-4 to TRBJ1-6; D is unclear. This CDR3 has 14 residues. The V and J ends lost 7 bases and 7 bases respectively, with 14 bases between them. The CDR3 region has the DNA TGTGCCAGCACCCCGGGGTCGAGAAATTCACCCCTCCACTTT. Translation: CASTPGSRNSPLHF.

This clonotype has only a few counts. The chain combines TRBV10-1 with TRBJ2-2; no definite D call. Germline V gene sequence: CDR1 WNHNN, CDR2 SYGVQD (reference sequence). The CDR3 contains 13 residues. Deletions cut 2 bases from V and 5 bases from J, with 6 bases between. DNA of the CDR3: TGCGCCAGCAGTGAGATCCGGACCGGGGAGCTGTTTTTT. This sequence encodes CASSEIRTGELFF.

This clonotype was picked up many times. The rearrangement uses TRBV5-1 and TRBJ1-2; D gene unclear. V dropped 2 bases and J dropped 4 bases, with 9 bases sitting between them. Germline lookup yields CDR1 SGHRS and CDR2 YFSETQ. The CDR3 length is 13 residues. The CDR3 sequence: CASSFGVIYGYTF. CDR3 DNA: TGCGCCAGCAGCTTCGGGGTGATCTATGGCTACACCTTC.